One and the same sample provided the 18 T cell receptor beta chains below, sequenced in a study of OX40 agonist ivuxolimab in advanced cancers. Assay used: immunoSEQ multiplex PCR; TCRdb lists only in-frame clones, some missing. The sample lists about 80,000 clones; roughly 84% were seen once. The sequencing used CD4+ or CD8+ T cells sorted from blood, collected in a trial of the OX40 agonist ivuxolimab. The source of these receptors is an adult with an advanced solid tumor such as melanoma, head and neck, liver or kidney cancer.

The chain combines TRBV27 with TRBJ2-1; TRBD2 is a possible D gene (6 bases). V lost 0 bases and J 1 base, leaving 19 bases between the germline ends. The germline V gene has CDR1 MNHEY and CDR2 SMNVEV (reference sequence). The CDR3 extends over 19 amino acids. The CDR3 loop is CASSLSKGGKLSSYNEQFF. CDR3 DNA sequence: TGTGCCAGCAGTTTATCGAAGGGCGGGAAATTGTCTTCCTACAATGAGCAGTTCTTC.

The CDR3 DNA reads TGTGCCAGCAGTTTGCAGGGGTCAGGCAATCAGCCCCAGCATTTT. Translated: CASSLQGSGNQPQHF. The chain joins TRBV28 to TRBJ1-5; possibly TRBD1 for D (6 bases). Trimming shortened V by 3 bases and J by 2 bases, and 11 bases separated the two germline ends. The germline V gene has CDR1 MDHEN and CDR2 SYDVKM. The CDR3 covers 15 residues.

The J gene is TRBJ2-2, the V gene TRBV19; 8 bases line up with TRBD1. J lost 2 bases, V lost 6 bases, and 5 bases had no gene match. The germline gives CDR1 LNHDA, CDR2 SQIVND (reference sequence). The CDR3 has 15 residues. The CDR3 is CASRTGTGNTGELFF. CDR3 nucleotides: TGTGCCAGTAGAACCGGGACAGGAAACACCGGGGAGCTGTTTTTT.

The chain recombines TRBV7-6 with TRBJ1-3; D possibly corresponds to TRBD1 (5 bases). This CDR3 has 15 residues. Germline CDR1 is SGHVS and CDR2 is FNYEAQ. Deletions cut 1 base from V and 2 bases from J, with 9 bases between. The CDR3 spells CASSLEGTPGNTIYF. For the CDR3, the DNA is TGTGCCAGCAGCTTAGAGGGGACCCCTGGAAACACCATATATTTT.

This clone was counted a single time. The V gene is TRBV20-1, the J gene TRBJ2-1; unclear D gene. Trimming cost V 4 bases and J 4 bases, with 5 bases left between them. Germline V gene lookup returns CDR1 DFQATT and CDR2 SNEGSKA (reference sequence). The CDR3 spans 11 residues. Written as DNA, the CDR3 is TGCAGTGCTAAACGGTACAATGAGCAGTTCTTC. The encoded protein is CSAKRYNEQFF.

This chain connects TRBV13 to TRBJ1-4; D perhaps matches TRBD1 (5 bases). Germline CDR1 PRHDT, CDR2 FYEKMQ (reference sequence). V shed 6 bases and J shed 5 bases, with 10 bases lying between them. CDR3 length: 13 amino acids. The CDR3: CASREGPNEKLFF. In nucleotides, the CDR3 is TGTGCCAGCAGGGAGGGACCCAATGAAAAACTGTTTTTT.

The chain employs TRBV15 and TRBJ1-1; a weak D match, TRBD1 (6 bases). V was shortened by 2 bases and J by 10 bases, with 14 bases between the two germline ends. Germline V lookup: CDR1 LNHNV, CDR2 YYDKDF (reference sequence). The CDR3 is made up of 13 amino acids. CDR3 in DNA: TGTGCCACCAGCAGACAGGGGCCTTTTGGAGCTTTCTTT. Residues: CATSRQGPFGAFF. The full variable domain, completed using reference TRBV15 and TRBJ1-1, is DAMVIQNPRYQVTQFGKPVTLSCSQTLNHNVMYWYQQKSSQAPKLLFHYYDKDFNNEADTPDNFQSRRPNTSFCFLDIRSPGLGDTAMYLCATSRQGPFGAFFGQGTRLTVV.

The chain links TRBV2 to TRBJ2-3; D perhaps matches TRBD1 (6 bases). Germline CDR1 is SNHLY and CDR2 is FYNNEI. This CDR3 has 15 amino acids. The ends were cut back, 3 bases at V and 3 bases at J, with 13 bases in the middle. CDR3 residues: CASSELGGETDTQYF. CDR3 sequence (DNA): TGTGCCAGCAGTGAGCTAGGGGGTGAGACAGATACGCAGTATTTT. Full variable domain (rest looked up from reference TRBV2 and TRBJ2-3): EPEVTQTPSHQVTQMGQEVILRCVPISNHLYFYWYRQILGQKVEFLVSFYNNEISEKSEIFDDQFSVERPDGSNFTLKIRSTKLEDSAMYFCASSELGGETDTQYFGPGTRLTVL.

CDR3 coding DNA: TGTGCCAGCAGCTTGGTGGGGACGGCGACCTACGAGCAGTACTTC. Protein sequence: CASSLVGTATYEQYF. The chain links TRBV5-6 to TRBJ2-7, with D perhaps given as TRBD1 or TRBD2 (5 bases each). The CDR3 spans 15 residues. Trimming took 0 bases from V and 2 from J, leaving 12 bases between them. Germline V lookup: CDR1 SGHDT, CDR2 YYEEEE.

This clone was observed a handful of times. The sample holds other DNA sequences that translate to the same CDR3. The V gene is TRBV14, the J gene TRBJ2-5; the match to TRBD2 covers 13 bases. From germline, CDR1 is SGHDN and CDR2 FVKESK. Trimming took 4 bases from V and 1 from J; bases not matched to a gene: 3. The CDR3 extends over 16 amino acids. Here the CDR3 reads CASSLGLAGTQETQYF. For the CDR3, the DNA is TGTGCCAGCAGCCTGGGACTAGCGGGGACCCAAGAGACCCAGTACTTC.

This clone appeared a single time. DNA for the CDR3: TGTGCCAGCAGTCCGGGCGACCAAAGCAATCAGCCCCAGCATTTT. It specifies CASSPGDQSNQPQHF. The chain uses TRBV28 and TRBJ1-5; no reliable D call. Trimming removed 5 bases at V and 1 base at J, with 12 bases between. The germline V gene has CDR1 MDHEN and CDR2 SYDVKM. The CDR3 contains 15 residues.

The rearrangement links TRBV29-1 to TRBJ2-7, with a tentative D call TRBD2 (6 bases). V was trimmed by 2 bases and J by 5 bases, leaving 13 bases between them. Germline loops: CDR1 SQVTM, CDR2 ANQGSEA. The CDR3 is made up of 13 amino acids. CDR3: CSVESGRRNEQYF. CDR3 DNA: TGCAGCGTTGAATCTGGGAGGAGGAACGAGCAGTACTTC.

The chain couples TRBV4-1 to TRBJ1-5; 11 positions match TRBD1. The CDR3 contains 14 residues. The V and J ends lost 3 bases and 6 bases, in that order; junction bases with no gene match: 1. CDR1 and CDR2 (germline): MGHRA, YSYEKL. DNA for the CDR3: TGCGCCAGCAGCCAGGACAGGGGGCCTCAGCCCCAGCATTTT. This gives the protein CASSQDRGPQPQHF.

The J gene is TRBJ2-7, the V gene TRBV6-5; D tentatively reads TRBD1 or TRBD2 (6 bases each). The CDR3 contains 14 residues. CDR1 is MNHEY and CDR2 is SVGAGI in the germline V gene. The germline V and J ends were trimmed by 7 bases and 3 bases, with 16 bases remaining between them. CDR3 region: CASTAGRTDYEQYF. CDR3 DNA sequence: TGTGCCAGCACCGCGGGACGGACAGACTACGAGCAGTACTTC.

CDR3 nucleotide sequence: TGTGCCAGCAGCTTAATAGGGACAGGGGGCGAAGGAAGTTCACCCCTCCACTTT. Translation gives CASSLIGTGGEGSSPLHF. The genes are TRBV7-8 and TRBJ1-6, with 12 nucleotides matching TRBD1. V was pared by 2 bases and J by 9 bases, with 11 bases of the junction left unmatched. The CDR3 consists of 18 residues. The germline V gene has CDR1 SGHVS and CDR2 FQNEAQ.

The chain combines TRBV28 with TRBJ1-1; weak D call: TRBD1 (5 bases). Germline CDR1 and CDR2: MDHEN and SYDVKM. V lost 2 bases and J lost 5, with 6 bases in between. The length of the CDR3 is 12 residues. The DNA for the CDR3 is TGTGCCAGCAGTTTAAGGGGTACTGAAGCTTTCTTT. The encoded protein is CASSLRGTEAFF.

V usage is TRBV7-9 and J usage is TRBJ2-2; D possibly corresponds to TRBD2 (7 bases). The CDR3 contains 17 residues. Germline CDR1 SEHNR, CDR2 FQNEAQ (reference sequence). The V end was cut by 4 bases, the J end by 4 bases, with 19 bases between. The CDR3 DNA follows: TGTGCCAGCAGCTCTCCCTCGGGGGGCCTGGGCACCGGGGAGCTGTTTTTT. Its protein is CASSSPSGGLGTGELFF.

J is TRBJ1-5 and V is TRBV6-5, with TRBD1 identical over 8 bases. In germline, CDR1 is MNHEY, CDR2 SVGAGI. After removal of 7 bases from V and 6 bases from J, the junction contained 11 bases not matched to a gene. The CDR3 is 15 amino acids. The CDR3 nucleotides read TGTGCCAGCAAGAGGACAGGGTCGCTCGGTCAGCCCCAGCATTTT. As protein: CASKRTGSLGQPQHF.